These 14 T cell receptor beta chains share one sample of origin, sequenced in a study of early T cells in non-severe SARS-CoV-2 infection (dated by TCRdb to about 2021). Libraries were built with 5' RACE. Sequencing was carried out with a NextSeq 500. TCRdb trimmed public reads at Q25 via fastp, called clones via MiXCR and kept in-frame beta chains. Rows are combined by CDR3 protein, so each entry shows the most common genes and DNA. In all, the sample holds 25,000 to 35,000 distinct CDR3 sequences, and under 7.5% of those were seen once. The biggest ten clones account for over 35% of the sample. Input material: whole blood. These receptors came from an adult who was a healthcare worker with PCR-confirmed SARS-CoV-2 infection or an uninfected control (not recorded which).

This clonotype showed up many times. This sequence joins TRBV2 and TRBJ2-2, with D hard to call. CDR1 is SNHLY and CDR2 is FYNNEI in the germline V gene. The CDR3 has 13 amino acids. The V end was cut by 4 bases, the J end by 0 bases, with 3 bases between. CDR3 residues: CASSGPNTGELFF. In DNA, the CDR3 is TGTGCCAGCAGTGGGCCGAACACCGGGGAGCTGTTTTTT.

The table lists this clonotype with many counts. The chain recombines TRBV11-2 with TRBJ1-1; possibly TRBD1 for D (5 bases). V was cut by 3 bases and J by 10 bases, with 15 bases left in between. The CDR3 consists of 13 residues. Germline lookup yields CDR1 SGHAT and CDR2 FQNNGV. In nucleotides, the CDR3 is TGTGCCAGCAGCTTGTCCCCAGAGAGGGGAGCTTTCTTT. This encodes CASSLSPERGAFF.

This clonotype was counted ten times or more. The V call is TRBV11-2, the J call TRBJ2-3; 7 bases are shared with TRBD1. Per the germline V gene, CDR1 is SGHAT and CDR2 is FQNNGV. The V gene end was trimmed by 1 base and the J gene end by 4 bases; junction bases not matched to a gene: 8. The CDR3 runs 16 residues. The CDR3 sequence: CASSLGPDRMADTQYF. The CDR3 DNA reads as TGTGCCAGCAGCTTAGGGCCGGACAGGATGGCAGATACGCAGTATTTT.

This clonotype appeared many times. The V call is TRBV12-3 or TRBV12-4, the J call TRBJ2-1; tentatively, D is TRBD2 (5 bases). Trimming took 5 bases from V and 0 from J, leaving 14 bases between them. This CDR3 is built from 16 residues. Written as DNA, the CDR3 is TGTGCCAGCAGTCAACCTGTAGGGAGCTCCTACAATGAGCAGTTCTTC. Protein: CASSQPVGSSYNEQFF.

This clonotype occurred many times. V is TRBV3-1 and J is TRBJ2-7; no reliable D call. Trimming removed 3 bases from V and 3 bases from J, with 12 bases in between. Germline V gene data show CDR1 as LGHDT and CDR2 as YNNKEL (reference sequence). The CDR3 spans 14 residues. The CDR3 spells CASSQSTYSYEQYF. CDR3 in DNA: TGTGCCAGCAGCCAGTCGACCTACAGCTACGAGCAGTACTTC.

The J gene is TRBJ1-3, the V gene TRBV10-3, with a possible D match to TRBD1 (5 bases). Germline CDR1 and CDR2: ENHRY and SYGVKD. This CDR3 region has 14 residues. The V and J ends lost 3 bases and 4 bases respectively, with 10 bases between them. The CDR3 DNA sequence: TGTGCCATCAGTGACAGGGTGGTCGGAAACACCATATATTTT. Translation gives CAISDRVVGNTIYF.

The gene calls are TRBV2 and TRBJ2-1; 7 bases are a match to TRBD2. Germline V gives CDR1 SNHLY, CDR2 FYNNEI. The CDR3 totals 14 residues. V dropped 8 bases and J dropped 4; count of bases not matched to a gene: 8. The CDR3 bases are TGTGCCAGCTCACCGGGACTACTTTACAATGAGCAGTTCTTC. Its translation: CASSPGLLYNEQFF.

The CDR3 here is CASRLTATKNIQYF. DNA of the CDR3: TGTGCCAGCAGGTTGACAGCTACCAAAAACATTCAGTACTTC. The gene calls are TRBV12-3 or TRBV12-4 and TRBJ2-4, with D perhaps TRBD1 (5 bases). Trimming shortened V by 6 bases and J by 2 bases, and 11 bases separated the two germline ends. CDR3 length: 14 residues.

This clonotype was counted many times. The chain combines TRBV5-1 with TRBJ2-1, with TRBD1 matching over 10 bases. The V and J ends lost 3 bases and 11 bases, in that order; junction bases with no gene match: 11. The CDR3 is 15 amino acids. CDR1 and CDR2 from the germline V gene are SGHRS and YFSETQ. The chain's CDR3 is CASSSRDRGNPKQFF. As DNA, the CDR3 is TGCGCCAGCAGCTCCCGGGACAGGGGAAACCCCAAGCAGTTCTTC. The whole variable domain, filled in from reference TRBV5-1 and TRBJ2-1, reads KAGVTQTPRYLIKTRGQQVTLSCSPISGHRSVSWYQQTPGQGLQFLFEYFSETQRNKGNFPGRFSGRQFSNSRSEMNVSTLELGDSALYLCASSSRDRGNPKQFFGPGTRLTVL.

This clonotype has just a few counts. V gene TRBV20-1 combines with J gene TRBJ2-7, with D perhaps TRBD2 (7 bases). This CDR3 contains 16 residues. Germline-derived CDR1 and CDR2 are DFQATT and SNEGSKA (reference sequence). Trimming cost V 0 bases and J 1 base, with 16 bases left between them. CDR3 protein: CSARDRGGGASYEQYF. The CDR3 nucleotides are TGCAGTGCTAGAGATCGAGGTGGGGGGGCGTCCTACGAGCAGTACTTC.

Regarding this clonotype: A much larger clone is a single base away; this may be a read error. The chain has TRBV4-3 and TRBJ2-5; perhaps TRBD1 as D (6 bases). CDR1 and CDR2 from the germline V gene are LGHNA and YSLEER. Trimming removed 4 bases at V and 5 bases at J, with 17 bases between. The CDR3 extends over 15 amino acids. The CDR3 DNA is TGCGCCAGCAGCCGGGGGACACCAGTCCGGGAGACCCAGTACTTC. As protein: CASSRGTPVRETQYF.

This clonotype was recorded many times. CDR3 DNA sequence: TGTGCCAGCAGCTTACAGGGGAACACTGAAGCTTTCTTT. As protein: CASSLQGNTEAFF. V gene TRBV5-5 combines with J gene TRBJ1-1; perhaps TRBD1 as D (6 bases). Trimming took 2 bases from V and 1 from J, leaving 6 bases between them. The CDR3 is 13 residues long. Germline V lookup: CDR1 SGHKS, CDR2 YYEKEE (reference sequence).

Many counts were recorded for this clonotype. The rearrangement links TRBV12-3 or TRBV12-4 to TRBJ2-2; 7 nucleotides match TRBD1. The length of the CDR3 is 16 residues. Losses at the gene ends were 7 bases for V and 3 bases for J; bases not matched to a gene: 11. The chain's CDR3 is CASTGEQGRYTGELFF. The CDR3 DNA sequence: TGTGCCAGCACCGGAGAACAGGGGCGGTACACCGGGGAGCTGTTTTTT.

This clonotype was recorded at least ten times. The gene calls are TRBV20-1 and TRBJ2-1; 14 bases are shared with TRBD2. The CDR3 covers 15 residues. V was pared by 6 bases and J by 7 bases, with 8 bases of the junction left unmatched. The germline V gene encodes CDR1 DFQATT and CDR2 SNEGSKA (reference sequence). CDR3 region: CSAPTSGGAHNEQFF. For the CDR3, the DNA is TGCAGTGCCCCGACTAGCGGGGGGGCCCATAATGAGCAGTTCTTC.